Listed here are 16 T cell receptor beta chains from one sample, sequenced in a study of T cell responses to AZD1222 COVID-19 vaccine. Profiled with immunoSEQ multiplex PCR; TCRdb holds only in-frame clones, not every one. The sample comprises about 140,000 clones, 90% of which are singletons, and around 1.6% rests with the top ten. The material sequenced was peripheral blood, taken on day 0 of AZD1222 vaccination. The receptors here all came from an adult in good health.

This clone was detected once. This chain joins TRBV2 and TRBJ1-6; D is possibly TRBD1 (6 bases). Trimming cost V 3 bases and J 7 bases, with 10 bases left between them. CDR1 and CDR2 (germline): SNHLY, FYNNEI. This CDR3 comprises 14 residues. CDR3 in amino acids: CASSEAGTNSPLHF. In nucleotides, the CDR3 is TGTGCCAGCAGTGAGGCAGGGACAAATTCACCCCTCCACTTT.

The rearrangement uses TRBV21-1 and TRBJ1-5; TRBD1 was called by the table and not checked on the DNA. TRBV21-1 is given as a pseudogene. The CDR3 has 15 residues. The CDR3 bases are TGTGCCAGCAGCAAGACAGGAGTTAGCAATCAGCCCCAGCATTTT. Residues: CASSKTGVSNQPQHF.

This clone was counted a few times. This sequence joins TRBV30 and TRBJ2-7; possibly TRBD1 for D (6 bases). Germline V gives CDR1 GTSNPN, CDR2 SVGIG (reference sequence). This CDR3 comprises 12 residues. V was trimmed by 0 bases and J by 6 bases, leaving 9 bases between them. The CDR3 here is CAWSVSRGEQYF. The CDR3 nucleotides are TGTGCCTGGAGTGTCTCCAGGGGCGAGCAGTACTTC.

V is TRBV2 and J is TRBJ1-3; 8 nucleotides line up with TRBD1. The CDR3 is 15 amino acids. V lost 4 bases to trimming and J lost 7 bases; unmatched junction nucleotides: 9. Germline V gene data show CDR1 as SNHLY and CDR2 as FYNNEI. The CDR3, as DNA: TGTGCCAGCAGTGTCACAGGGGGAGGTGGGAACACCATATATTTT. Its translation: CASSVTGGGGNTIYF.

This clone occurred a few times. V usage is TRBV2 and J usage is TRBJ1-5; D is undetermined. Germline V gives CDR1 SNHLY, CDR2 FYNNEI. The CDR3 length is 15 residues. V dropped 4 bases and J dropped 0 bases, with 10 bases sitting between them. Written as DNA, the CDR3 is TGTGCCAGCAGTGTATCTTGGGTTAGCAATCAGCCCCAGCATTTT. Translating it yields CASSVSWVSNQPQHF.

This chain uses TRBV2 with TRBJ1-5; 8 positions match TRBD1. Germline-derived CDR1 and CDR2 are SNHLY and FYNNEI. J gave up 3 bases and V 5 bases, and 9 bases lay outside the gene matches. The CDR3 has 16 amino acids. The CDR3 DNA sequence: TGTGCCAGCAGTACAACAGGGGGAGGGAACAATCAGCCCCAGCATTTT. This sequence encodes CASSTTGGGNNQPQHF.

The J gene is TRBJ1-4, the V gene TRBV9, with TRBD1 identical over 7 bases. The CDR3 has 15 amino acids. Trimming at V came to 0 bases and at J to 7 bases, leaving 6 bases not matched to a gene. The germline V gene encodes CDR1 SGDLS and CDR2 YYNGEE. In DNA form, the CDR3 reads TGTGCCAGCAGCGTAGCTCAGGGGGTTACTGAAAAACTGTTTTTT. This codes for CASSVAQGVTEKLFF.

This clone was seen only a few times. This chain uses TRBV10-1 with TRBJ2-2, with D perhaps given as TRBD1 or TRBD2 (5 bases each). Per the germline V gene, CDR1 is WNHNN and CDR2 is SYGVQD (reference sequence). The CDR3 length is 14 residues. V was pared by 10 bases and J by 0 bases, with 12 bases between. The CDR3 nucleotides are TGCGCCAACTTGGGACCCTCGAACACCGGGGAGCTGTTTTTT. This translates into CANLGPSNTGELFF.

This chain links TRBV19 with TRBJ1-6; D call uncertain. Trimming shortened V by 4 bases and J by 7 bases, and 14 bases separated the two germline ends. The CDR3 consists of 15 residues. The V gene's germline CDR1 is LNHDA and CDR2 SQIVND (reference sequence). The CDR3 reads CASSTWTGKNSPLHF. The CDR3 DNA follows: TGTGCCAGTAGTACCTGGACGGGAAAAAATTCACCCCTCCACTTT.

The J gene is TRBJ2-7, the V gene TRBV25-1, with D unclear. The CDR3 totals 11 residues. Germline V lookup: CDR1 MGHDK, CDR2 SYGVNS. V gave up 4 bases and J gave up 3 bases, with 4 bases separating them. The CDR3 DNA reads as TGTGCCAGCAGTGCCATCTACGAGCAGTACTTC. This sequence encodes CASSAIYEQYF.

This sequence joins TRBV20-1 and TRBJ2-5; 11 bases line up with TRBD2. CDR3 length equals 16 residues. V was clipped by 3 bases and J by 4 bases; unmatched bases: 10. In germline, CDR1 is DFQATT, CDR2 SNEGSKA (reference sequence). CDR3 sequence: CSASLSRLAGTETQYF. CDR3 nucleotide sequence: TGCAGTGCTAGTCTCTCTCGACTAGCGGGAACAGAGACCCAGTACTTC.

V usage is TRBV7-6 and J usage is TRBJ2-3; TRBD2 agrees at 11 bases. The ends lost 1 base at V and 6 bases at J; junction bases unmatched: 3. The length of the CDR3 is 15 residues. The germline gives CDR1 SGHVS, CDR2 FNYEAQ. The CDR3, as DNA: TGTGCCAGCAGCTTAGAGGTAGCGGGAGGGGATACGCAGTATTTT. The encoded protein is CASSLEVAGGDTQYF.

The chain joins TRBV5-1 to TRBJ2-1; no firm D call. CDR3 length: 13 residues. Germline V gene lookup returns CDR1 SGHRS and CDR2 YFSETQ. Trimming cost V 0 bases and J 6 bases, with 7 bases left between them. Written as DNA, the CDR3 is TGCGCCAGCAGCTTGGGGTACCTCAATGAGCAGTTCTTC. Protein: CASSLGYLNEQFF.

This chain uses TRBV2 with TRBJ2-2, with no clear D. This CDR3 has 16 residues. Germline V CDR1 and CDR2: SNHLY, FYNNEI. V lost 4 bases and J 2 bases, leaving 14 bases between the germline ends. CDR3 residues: CASSAVFGFNTGELFF. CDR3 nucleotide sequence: TGTGCCAGCAGTGCCGTGTTCGGATTCAACACCGGGGAGCTGTTTTTT.

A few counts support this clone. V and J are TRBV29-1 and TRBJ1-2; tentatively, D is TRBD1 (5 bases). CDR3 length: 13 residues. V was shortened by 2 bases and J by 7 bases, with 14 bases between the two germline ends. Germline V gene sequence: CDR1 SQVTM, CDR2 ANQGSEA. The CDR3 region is CSVEPGLSSGYTF. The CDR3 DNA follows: TGCAGCGTTGAACCAGGGTTGTCGAGTGGCTACACCTTC.

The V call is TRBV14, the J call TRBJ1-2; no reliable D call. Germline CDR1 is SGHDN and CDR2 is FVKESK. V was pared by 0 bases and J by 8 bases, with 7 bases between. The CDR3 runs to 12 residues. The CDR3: CASSQDRFGYTF. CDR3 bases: TGTGCCAGCAGCCAAGATCGTTTCGGCTACACCTTC.